These 14 T cell receptor beta chains were sequenced from one sample in a study of T cell responses to AZD1222 COVID-19 vaccine. Clones were sequenced by immunoSEQ multiplex PCR, and TCRdb holds only the in-frame ones, with some missing. The sample holds around 130,000 clones, over 90% seen once. This sample comprised peripheral blood, obtained on day 0 of AZD1222 vaccination. Every receptor here comes from an adult in good health.

V is TRBV6-1 and J is TRBJ2-5; 9 nucleotides align to TRBD2. With V trimmed by 1 base and J by 5 bases, 8 bases remained unmatched. In germline, CDR1 is MNHNS, CDR2 SASEGT. The CDR3 contains 16 residues. In DNA form, the CDR3 reads TGTGCCAGCAGTGAAGATAGCGGGGGCGGGTGGGAGACCCAGTACTTC. Amino acids: CASSEDSGGGWETQYF.

The J gene is TRBJ1-1, the V gene TRBV19; 7 bases fit TRBD1. CDR1 and CDR2 (germline): LNHDA, SQIVND (reference sequence). CDR3 size: 14 residues. V dropped 0 bases and J dropped 7; count of bases not matched to a gene: 5. The CDR3 loop reads CASSIEAGTDEAFF. CDR3 in DNA: TGTGCCAGTAGTATAGAGGCTGGGACAGATGAAGCTTTCTTT. Full variable domain (outside the CDR3, taken from reference TRBV19 and TRBJ1-1): DGGITQSPKYLFRKEGQNVTLSCEQNLNHDAMYWYRQDPGQGLRLIYYSQIVNDFQKGDIAEGYSVSREKKESFPLTVTSAQKNPTAFYLCASSIEAGTDEAFFGQGTRLTVV.

The chain couples TRBV7-8 to TRBJ1-4, with a weak D call TRBD1 (5 bases). Germline-derived CDR1 and CDR2 are SGHVS and FQNEAQ. The CDR3 runs 16 residues. V was clipped by 5 bases and J by 1 base, with 14 bases between them. The CDR3 protein is CASSRSLGGTNEKLFF. As DNA, the CDR3 is TGTGCCAGCAGCCGGTCGTTGGGGGGAACTAATGAAAAACTGTTTTTT.

This sequence joins TRBV10-2 and TRBJ1-6; D unresolved. V lost 6 bases to trimming and J lost 0 bases, with 6 bases between them. This CDR3 has 14 residues. Per the germline V gene, CDR1 is WSHSY and CDR2 is SAAADI. CDR3 sequence: CASSESSYNSPLHF. DNA for the CDR3: TGCGCCAGCAGCGAAAGCTCCTATAATTCACCCCTCCACTTT.

The V call is TRBV9, the J call TRBJ2-5; D perhaps matches TRBD2 (7 bases). Germline assignment: CDR1 SGDLS and CDR2 YYNGEE. V lost 3 bases to trimming and J lost 1 base, with 13 bases between them. This CDR3 comprises 15 residues. The CDR3 loop is CASSGRGGPQETQYF. The CDR3 bases are TGTGCCAGCAGCGGTAGGGGGGGGCCCCAAGAGACCCAGTACTTC.

The chain carries TRBV5-1 and TRBJ2-7; TRBD2 matches at 8 bases. V lost 4 bases and J lost 0; bases outside the gene matches: 21. There are 20 residues in the CDR3. Germline CDR1 SGHRS, CDR2 YFSETQ. CDR3 residues: CASSLYPTGGGLLSSYEQYF. The CDR3 bases are TGCGCCAGCAGCCTATACCCTACGGGGGGGGGTCTGTTAAGCTCCTACGAGCAGTACTTC.

The chain couples TRBV20-1 to TRBJ2-5; unclear D gene. There are 10 residues in the CDR3. Between the trimmed V and J ends, which lost 4 bases and 9 bases, there was a span of 9 bases. Germline V gene lookup returns CDR1 DFQATT and CDR2 SNEGSKA (reference sequence). The CDR3 loop is CSATPMSQYF. CDR3 coding DNA: TGCAGTGCTACCCCAATGTCCCAGTACTTC.

This chain connects TRBV9 to TRBJ2-1; unclear D gene. CDR3 length: 15 amino acids. The V gene lost 4 bases and the J gene lost 0 bases, with 11 bases spanning the gap. CDR1 is SGDLS and CDR2 is YYNGEE in the germline V gene. CDR3 nucleotides: TGTGCCAGCAGCCCCCGGCCCAGCTCCTACAATGAGCAGTTCTTC. Translated, it gives CASSPRPSSYNEQFF.

This rearrangement joins TRBV5-6 to TRBJ2-1; 14 bases map to TRBD2. The ends lost 4 bases at V and 9 bases at J; junction bases unmatched: 6. This CDR3 is 15 amino acids long. Germline V CDR1 and CDR2: SGHDT, YYEEEE. The CDR3 region is CASSPRLAGGTEQFF. The DNA for the CDR3 is TGTGCCAGCAGCCCTCGACTAGCGGGGGGGACTGAGCAGTTCTTC.

The chain is built from TRBV5-1 and TRBJ2-3; D possibly corresponds to TRBD2 (6 bases). V lost 0 bases to trimming and J lost 0 bases, with 11 bases between them. Germline V CDR1 and CDR2: SGHRS, YFSETQ. The CDR3 is made up of 16 amino acids. CDR3 region: CASSLVAGTSTDTQYF. The CDR3 nucleotides are TGCGCCAGCAGCTTGGTCGCGGGGACTAGCACAGATACGCAGTATTTT.

CDR3 sequence reads: CASSLLQKTASPLHF. The CDR3 nucleotides read TGTGCCAGCAGCCTTTTACAGAAGACGGCTTCACCCCTCCACTTT. The rearrangement links TRBV6-5 to TRBJ1-6; D not resolved. Germline loops: CDR1 MNHEY, CDR2 SVGAGI. V was shortened by 6 bases and J by 9 bases, with 18 bases between the two germline ends. The CDR3 loop spans 15 amino acids.

Regarding this clone: Other DNA variants within this sample encode the same CDR3. The chain is built from TRBV5-1 and TRBJ1-5; 7 bases fit TRBD1. V dropped 0 bases and J dropped 5; count of bases not matched to a gene: 2. Germline V gene sequence: CDR1 SGHRS, CDR2 YFSETQ. The CDR3 totals 14 residues. CDR3 residues: CASSLGQGDQPQHF. The CDR3 DNA follows: TGCGCCAGCAGCTTGGGGCAGGGGGATCAGCCCCAGCATTTT. The full variable domain, its missing parts supplied by reference TRBV5-1 and TRBJ1-5, is KAGVTQTPRYLIKTRGQQVTLSCSPISGHRSVSWYQQTPGQGLQFLFEYFSETQRNKGNFPGRFSGRQFSNSRSEMNVSTLELGDSALYLCASSLGQGDQPQHFGDGTRLSIL.

The chain has TRBV5-4 and TRBJ1-2, with D unclear. CDR1 is SGHNT, CDR2 YYREEE, per germline (reference sequence). Trimming cost V 2 bases and J 4 bases, with 12 bases left between them. CDR3 size: 14 residues. The CDR3 protein is CASSFFSRSYGYTF. The CDR3 DNA is TGTGCCAGCAGCTTTTTTTCCCGGAGCTATGGCTACACCTTC.

The chain links TRBV19 to TRBJ2-5; possible D gene TRBD2, 6 bases. The germline V gene encodes CDR1 LNHDA and CDR2 SQIVND (reference sequence). The CDR3 contains 14 residues. With 3 bases removed from V and 2 bases from J, the gap between germline ends came to 10 bases. The CDR3 reads CASSIGGLQETQYF. As DNA, the CDR3 is TGTGCCAGTAGTATCGGGGGTCTTCAAGAGACCCAGTACTTC.